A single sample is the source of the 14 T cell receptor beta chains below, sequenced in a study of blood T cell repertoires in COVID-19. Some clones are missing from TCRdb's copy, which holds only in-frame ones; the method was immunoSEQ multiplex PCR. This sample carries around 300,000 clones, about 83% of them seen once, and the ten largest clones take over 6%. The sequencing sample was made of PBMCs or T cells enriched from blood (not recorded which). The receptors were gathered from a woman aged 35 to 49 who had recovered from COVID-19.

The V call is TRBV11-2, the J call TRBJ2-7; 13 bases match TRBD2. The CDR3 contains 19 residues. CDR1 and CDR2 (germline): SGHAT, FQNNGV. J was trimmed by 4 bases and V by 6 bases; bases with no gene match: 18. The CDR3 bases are TGTGCCAGCAGTATGAGGGCAGGACTAGCGGGAGATGATGAATACGAGCAGTACTTC. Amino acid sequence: CASSMRAGLAGDDEYEQYF.

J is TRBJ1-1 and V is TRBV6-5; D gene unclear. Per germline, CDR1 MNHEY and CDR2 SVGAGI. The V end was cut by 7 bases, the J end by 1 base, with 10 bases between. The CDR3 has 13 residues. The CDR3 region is CASTVGQNTEAFF. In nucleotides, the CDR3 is TGTGCCAGCACCGTGGGCCAGAACACTGAAGCTTTCTTT.

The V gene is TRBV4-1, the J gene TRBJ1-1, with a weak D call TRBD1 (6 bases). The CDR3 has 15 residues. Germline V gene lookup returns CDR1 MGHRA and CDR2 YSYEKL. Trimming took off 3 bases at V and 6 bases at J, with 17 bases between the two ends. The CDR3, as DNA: TGCGCCAGCAGCCATGGAAGAACAGGGAAGGCTGAAGCTTTCTTT. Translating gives CASSHGRTGKAEAFF.

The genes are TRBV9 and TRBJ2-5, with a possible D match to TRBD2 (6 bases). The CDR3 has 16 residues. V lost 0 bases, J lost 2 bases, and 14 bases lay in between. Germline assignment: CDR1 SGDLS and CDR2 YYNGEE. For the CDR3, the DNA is TGTGCCAGCAGCGTAGATGGAGGGCCGGGGCAAGAGACCCAGTACTTC. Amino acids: CASSVDGGPGQETQYF. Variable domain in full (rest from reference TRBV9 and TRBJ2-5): DSGVTQTPKHLITATGQRVTLRCSPRSGDLSVYWYQQSLDQGLQFLIQYYNGEERAKGNILERFSAQQFPDLHSELNLSSLELGDSALYFCASSVDGGPGQETQYFGPGTRLLVL.

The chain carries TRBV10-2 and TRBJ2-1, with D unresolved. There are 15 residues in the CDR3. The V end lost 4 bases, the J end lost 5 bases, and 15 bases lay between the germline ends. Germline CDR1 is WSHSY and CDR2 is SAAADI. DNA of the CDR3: TGCGCCAGCAGTGTAGTTCTATCGCCCGACAATGAGCAGTTCTTC. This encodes CASSVVLSPDNEQFF.

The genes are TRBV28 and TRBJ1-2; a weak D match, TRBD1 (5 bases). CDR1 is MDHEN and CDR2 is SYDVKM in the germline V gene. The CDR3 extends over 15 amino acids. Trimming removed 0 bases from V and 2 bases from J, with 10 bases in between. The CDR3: CASSLWTEVNYGYTF. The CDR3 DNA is TGTGCCAGCAGTTTATGGACAGAAGTGAACTATGGCTACACCTTC.

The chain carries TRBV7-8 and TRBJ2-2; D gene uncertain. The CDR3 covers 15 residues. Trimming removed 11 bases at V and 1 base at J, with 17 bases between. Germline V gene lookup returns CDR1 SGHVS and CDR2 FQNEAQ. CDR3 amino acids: CAVRREHLNTGELFF. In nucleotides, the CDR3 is TGTGCCGTCAGACGAGAGCACTTGAACACCGGGGAGCTGTTTTTT.

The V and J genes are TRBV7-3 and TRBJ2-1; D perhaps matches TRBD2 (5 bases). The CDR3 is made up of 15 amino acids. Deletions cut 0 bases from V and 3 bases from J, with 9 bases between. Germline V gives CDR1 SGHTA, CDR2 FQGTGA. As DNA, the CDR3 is TGTGCCAGCAGCTTAACTGGGAGTTTCTACAATGAGCAGTTCTTC. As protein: CASSLTGSFYNEQFF.

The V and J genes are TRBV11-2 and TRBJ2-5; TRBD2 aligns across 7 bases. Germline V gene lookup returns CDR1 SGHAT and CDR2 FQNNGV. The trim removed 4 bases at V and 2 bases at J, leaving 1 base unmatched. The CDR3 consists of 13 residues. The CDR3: CASSSGGQETQYF. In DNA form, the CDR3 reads TGTGCCAGCAGCTCCGGGGGGCAAGAGACCCAGTACTTC.

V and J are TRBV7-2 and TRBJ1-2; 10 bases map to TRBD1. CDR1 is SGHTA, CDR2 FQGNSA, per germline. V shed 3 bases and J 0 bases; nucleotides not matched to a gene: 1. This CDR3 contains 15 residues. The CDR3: CASSFGQGANYGYTF. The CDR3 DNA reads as TGTGCCAGCAGCTTCGGACAGGGGGCTAACTATGGCTACACCTTC.

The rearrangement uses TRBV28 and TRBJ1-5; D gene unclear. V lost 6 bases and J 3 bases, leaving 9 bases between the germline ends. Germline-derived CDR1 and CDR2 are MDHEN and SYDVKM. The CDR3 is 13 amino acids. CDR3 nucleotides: TGTGCCAGCAGGAGGGTGGCCAATCAGCCCCAGCATTTT. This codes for CASRRVANQPQHF.

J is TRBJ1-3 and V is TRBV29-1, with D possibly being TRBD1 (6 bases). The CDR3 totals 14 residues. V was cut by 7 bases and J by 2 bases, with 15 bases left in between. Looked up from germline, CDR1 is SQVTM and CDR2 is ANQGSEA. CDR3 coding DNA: TGCAGCGCGCTAGGGACACCGGCTGGAAACACCATATATTTT. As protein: CSALGTPAGNTIYF.

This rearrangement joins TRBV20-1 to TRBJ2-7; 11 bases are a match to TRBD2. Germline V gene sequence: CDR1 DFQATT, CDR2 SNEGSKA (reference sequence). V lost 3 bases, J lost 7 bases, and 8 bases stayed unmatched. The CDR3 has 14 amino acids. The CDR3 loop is CSASVAGGPGEQYF. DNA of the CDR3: TGCAGTGCTAGTGTAGCGGGAGGGCCCGGGGAGCAGTACTTC.

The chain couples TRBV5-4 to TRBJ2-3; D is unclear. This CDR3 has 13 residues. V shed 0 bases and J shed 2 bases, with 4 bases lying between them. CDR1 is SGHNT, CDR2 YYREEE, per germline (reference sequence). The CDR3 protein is CASSLDNTDTQYF. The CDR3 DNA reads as TGTGCCAGCAGCTTGGACAACACAGATACGCAGTATTTT.